These 10 T cell receptor beta chains were all obtained from the same sample, sequenced in a study of T cells in tuberculosis. Time point specified: new active TB diagnosis, blood taken before or within 7 days of starting treatment. Profiled with immunoSEQ multiplex PCR; TCRdb holds only in-frame clones, not every one. Among roughly 32,000 clones listed, 80% to 95% were seen once. The source was PBMCs, collected at tuberculosis diagnosis. The receptors derive from an adult with tuberculosis.

V is TRBV7-6 and J is TRBJ2-7; 8 bases map to TRBD1. CDR3 length: 13 amino acids. The V segment lost 3 bases and the J segment 5 bases; nucleotides outside the gene matches: 3. Per the germline V gene, CDR1 is SGHVS and CDR2 is FNYEAQ. CDR3 DNA: TGTGCCAGCAGCTTGGGACAGGAGGACGAGCAGTACTTC. It specifies CASSLGQEDEQYF. Drawing the rest from reference TRBV7-6 and TRBJ2-7, the complete variable domain is GAGVSQSPRYKVTKRGQDVALRCDPISGHVSLYWYRQALGQGPEFLTYFNYEAQQDKSGLPNDRFSAERPEGSISTLTIQRTEQRDSAMYRCASSLGQEDEQYFGPGTRLTVT.

This clone appeared a single time. This chain connects TRBV11-2 to TRBJ1-4; D unresolved. The germline gives CDR1 SGHAT, CDR2 FQNNGV. The CDR3 has 15 amino acids. V gave up 0 bases and J gave up 0 bases, with 5 bases separating them. CDR3 region: CASSLDHATNEKLFF. Here the CDR3 DNA reads TGTGCCAGCAGCTTAGATCATGCAACTAATGAAAAACTGTTTTTT.

This sequence joins TRBV5-1 and TRBJ2-1, with D maybe TRBD2 (6 bases). Germline CDR1 SGHRS, CDR2 YFSETQ. V was cut by 0 bases and J by 5 bases, with 12 bases left in between. CDR3 length: 15 amino acids. The CDR3 loop is CASSLVAGNDNEQFF. The CDR3 nucleotides are TGCGCCAGCAGCTTGGTGGCGGGGAATGACAATGAGCAGTTCTTC.

The V gene is TRBV7-2, the J gene TRBJ2-7, with D perhaps matching TRBD2 (5 bases). The CDR3 runs to 15 residues. V lost 2 bases to trimming and J lost 4 bases, with 15 bases between them. Germline assignment: CDR1 SGHTA and CDR2 FQGNSA. Written as DNA, the CDR3 is TGTGCCAGCAGCTTAATGGGCGGGTTTTCGTACGAGCAGTACTTC. Translated, it gives CASSLMGGFSYEQYF.

This sequence joins TRBV28 and TRBJ1-3; D might be TRBD1 (5 bases). The CDR3 contains 13 residues. CDR1 is MDHEN, CDR2 SYDVKM, per germline. V lost 3 bases and J 3 bases, leaving 6 bases between the germline ends. The CDR3: CASSFQGGNTIYF. CDR3 bases: TGTGCCAGCAGTTTTCAGGGTGGAAACACCATATATTTT.

Points on this clone: This sample includes further DNA sequences coding for the same CDR3. The rearrangement joins TRBV27 to TRBJ1-1, with D unclear. The V end was cut by 2 bases, the J end by 1 base, with 5 bases between. CDR1 is MNHEY, CDR2 SMNVEV, per germline (reference sequence). The CDR3 is 13 amino acids. This CDR3 reads CASSLTGNTEAFF. CDR3 nucleotides: TGTGCCAGCAGTTTAACTGGGAACACTGAAGCTTTCTTT.

This rearrangement joins TRBV2 to TRBJ1-5; D uncertain. This CDR3 comprises 12 residues. In germline, CDR1 is SNHLY, CDR2 FYNNEI. With 0 bases removed from V and 7 bases from J, the gap between germline ends came to 4 bases. CDR3 bases: TGTGCCAGCAGTGAAGCGAGGCAGCCCCAGCATTTT. Encoded protein: CASSEARQPQHF.

The chain is built from TRBV6-6 and TRBJ1-5; TRBD1 aligns across 8 bases. This CDR3 region has 14 residues. Germline V gives CDR1 MNHNY, CDR2 SVGAGI (reference sequence). The V and J ends lost 6 bases and 2 bases, in that order; junction bases with no gene match: 3. CDR3 protein: CASRDRDGNQPQHF. CDR3 sequence (DNA): TGTGCCAGCAGGGACAGGGACGGCAATCAGCCCCAGCATTTT.

This chain uses TRBV11-2 with TRBJ1-2; maybe TRBD1 (5 bases). The CDR3 has 15 amino acids. CDR1 is SGHAT and CDR2 is FQNNGV in the germline V gene. V lost 5 bases, J lost 0 bases, and 13 bases lay in between. The DNA for the CDR3 is TGTGCCAGCAGCATTACAGGTTCAGCTAACTATGGCTACACCTTC. Its protein is CASSITGSANYGYTF.

The chain links TRBV27 to TRBJ2-7, with D tentatively TRBD1 (5 bases). V was cut by 3 bases and J by 3 bases, with 9 bases left in between. The CDR3 runs to 13 residues. CDR1 and CDR2 from the germline V gene are MNHEY and SMNVEV (reference sequence). Written as DNA, the CDR3 is TGTGCCAGCAGTTTTGTTCAGGGCTACGAGCAGTACTTC. Protein: CASSFVQGYEQYF.